This T cell receptor (beta chain) was retrieved from a study of glioma-infiltrating T cells. Amplification of TCR alpha and beta CDR3 regions from RNA used iRepertoire nested multiplex PCR. Tissue mRNA or PBMC total RNA, 100-400 ng, went into one-step reverse transcription and amplification. TCRdb itself ran the multiplex PCR reads through MiXCR, one entry per CDR3 protein. This table has some 99,000 distinct CDR3 sequences, less than 30% appearing once. Findings and limits, study-wide: Tissue and blood shared very few CDR3 sequences. Non-neoplastic patients had below-expected tissue-blood divergence, while all gliomas exceeded expectation.

This clonotype was found many times. The antigen is not known. Sequencing was carried out using glioma tissue, nonneoplastic brain tissue, or PBMCs (not recorded which). This TCR was sampled from a human donor with low-grade glioma or glioblastoma, undergoing nonglioma brain surgery, or in good health (not recorded which).

The CDR3 here is CSAGDVLAKNIQYF. The CDR3, as DNA: TGCAGCGCAGGGGACGTTCTAGCCAAAAACATTCAGTACTTC. The chain employs TRBV29-1 and TRBJ2-4, with a tentative D call TRBD1 (6 bases). The CDR3 has 14 amino acids. V lost 7 bases, J lost 0 bases, and 13 bases lay in between. Germline V gives CDR1 SQVTM, CDR2 ANQGSEA.